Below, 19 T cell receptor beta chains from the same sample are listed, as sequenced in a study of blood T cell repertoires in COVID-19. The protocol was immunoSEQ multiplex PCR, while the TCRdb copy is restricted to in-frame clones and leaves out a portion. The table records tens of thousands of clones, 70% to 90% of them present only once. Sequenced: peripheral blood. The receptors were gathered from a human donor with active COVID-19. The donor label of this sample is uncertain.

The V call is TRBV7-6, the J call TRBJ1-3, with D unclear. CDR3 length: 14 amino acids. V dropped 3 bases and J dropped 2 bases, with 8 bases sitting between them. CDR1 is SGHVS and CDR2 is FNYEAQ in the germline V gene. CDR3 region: CASSFRGAGNTIYF. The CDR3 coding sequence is TGTGCCAGCAGCTTTCGAGGAGCTGGAAACACCATATATTTT.

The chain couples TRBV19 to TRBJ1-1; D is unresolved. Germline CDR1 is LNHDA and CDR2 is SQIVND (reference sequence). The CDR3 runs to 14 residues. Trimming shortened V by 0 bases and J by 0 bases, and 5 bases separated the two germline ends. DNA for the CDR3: TGTGCCAGTAGTATAGATCGAGTGAACACTGAAGCTTTCTTT. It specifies CASSIDRVNTEAFF.

This CDR3 reads CASSFEVAGPPDTQYF. The CDR3 DNA follows: TGTGCCAGCAGTTTCGAGGTGGCGGGTCCCCCAGATACGCAGTATTTT. The chain is built from TRBV27 and TRBJ2-3; D is perhaps TRBD2 (5 bases). The CDR3 is 16 residues long. Trimming shortened V by 3 bases and J by 4 bases, and 17 bases separated the two germline ends. Germline V gene lookup returns CDR1 MNHEY and CDR2 SMNVEV (reference sequence).

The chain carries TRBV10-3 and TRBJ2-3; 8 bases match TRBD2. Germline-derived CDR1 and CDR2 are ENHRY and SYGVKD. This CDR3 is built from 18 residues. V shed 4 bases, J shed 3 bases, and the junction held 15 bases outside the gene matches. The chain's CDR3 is CAISGSLAAGVRTDTQYF. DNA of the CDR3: TGTGCCATCAGTGGATCTCTCGCAGCGGGAGTAAGGACAGATACGCAGTATTTT.

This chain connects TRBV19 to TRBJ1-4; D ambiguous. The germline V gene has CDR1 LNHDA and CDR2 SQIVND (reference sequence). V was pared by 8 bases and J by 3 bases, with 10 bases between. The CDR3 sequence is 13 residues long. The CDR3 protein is CASSWQSNEKLFF. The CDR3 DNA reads TGTGCCAGTTCCTGGCAGTCTAATGAAAAACTGTTTTTT.

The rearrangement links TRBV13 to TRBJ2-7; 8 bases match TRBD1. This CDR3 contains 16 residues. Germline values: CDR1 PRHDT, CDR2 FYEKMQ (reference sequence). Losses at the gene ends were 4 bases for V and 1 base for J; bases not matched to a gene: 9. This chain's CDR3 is CASSSGQGRGSYEQYF. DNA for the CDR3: TGTGCCAGCAGCTCCGGACAGGGCCGGGGTTCCTACGAGCAGTACTTC. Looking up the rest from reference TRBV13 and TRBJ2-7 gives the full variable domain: AAGVIQSPRHLIKEKRETATLKCYPIPRHDTVYWYQQGPGQDPQFLISFYEKMQSDKGSIPDRFSAQQFSDYHSELNMSSLELGDSALYFCASSSGQGRGSYEQYFGPGTRLTVT.

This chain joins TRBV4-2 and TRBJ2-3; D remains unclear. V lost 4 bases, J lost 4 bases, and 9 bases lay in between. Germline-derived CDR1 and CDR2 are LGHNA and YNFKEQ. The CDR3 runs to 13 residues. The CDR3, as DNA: TGTGCCAGCAGCCGAGTTGGAGCAGATACGCAGTATTTT. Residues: CASSRVGADTQYF.

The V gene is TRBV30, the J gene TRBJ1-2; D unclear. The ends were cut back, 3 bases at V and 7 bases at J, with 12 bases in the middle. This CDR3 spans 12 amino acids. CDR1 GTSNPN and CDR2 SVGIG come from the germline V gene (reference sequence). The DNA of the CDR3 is TGTGCCTGGAGCCCTGTATTCCTTGGCTACACCTTC. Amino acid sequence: CAWSPVFLGYTF.

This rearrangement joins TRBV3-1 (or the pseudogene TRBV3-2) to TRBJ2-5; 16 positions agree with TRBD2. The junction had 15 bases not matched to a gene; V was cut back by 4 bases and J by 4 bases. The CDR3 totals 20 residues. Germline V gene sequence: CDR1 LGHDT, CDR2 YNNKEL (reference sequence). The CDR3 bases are TGTGCCAGCAGCCCCCAAGGGGGGACTAGCGGGAGGGCCCGGGCAGAGACCCAGTACTTC. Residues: CASSPQGGTSGRARAETQYF.

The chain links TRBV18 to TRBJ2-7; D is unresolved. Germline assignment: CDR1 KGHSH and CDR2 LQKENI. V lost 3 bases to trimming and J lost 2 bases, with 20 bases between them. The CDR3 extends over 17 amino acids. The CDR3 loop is CASSPQSQIRKPYEQYF. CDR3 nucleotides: TGTGCCAGCTCACCCCAAAGCCAGATCAGGAAGCCCTACGAGCAGTACTTC. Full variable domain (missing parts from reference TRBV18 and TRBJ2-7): NAGVMQNPRHLVRRRGQEARLRCSPMKGHSHVYWYRQLPEEGLKFMVYLQKENIIDESGMPKERFSAEFPKEGPSILRIQQVVRGDSAAYFCASSPQSQIRKPYEQYFGPGTRLTVT.

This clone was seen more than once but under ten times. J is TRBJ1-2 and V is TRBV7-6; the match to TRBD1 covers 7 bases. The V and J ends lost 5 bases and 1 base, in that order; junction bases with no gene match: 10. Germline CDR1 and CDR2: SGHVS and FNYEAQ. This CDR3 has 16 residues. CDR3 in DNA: TGTGCCAGCAGCCCAGGGGGGCTCAAGGATAACTATGGCTACACCTTC. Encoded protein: CASSPGGLKDNYGYTF.

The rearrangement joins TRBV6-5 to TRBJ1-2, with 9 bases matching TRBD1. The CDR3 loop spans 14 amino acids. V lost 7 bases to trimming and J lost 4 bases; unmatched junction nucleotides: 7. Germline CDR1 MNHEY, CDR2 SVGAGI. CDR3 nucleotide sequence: TGTGCCAGCAATCCAACAGGGGGCGGCTATGGCTACACCTTC. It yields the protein CASNPTGGGYGYTF.

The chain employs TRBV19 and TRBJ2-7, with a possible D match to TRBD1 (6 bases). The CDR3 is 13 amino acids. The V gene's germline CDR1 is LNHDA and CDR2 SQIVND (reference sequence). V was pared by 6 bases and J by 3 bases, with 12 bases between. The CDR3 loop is CASSLDSGYEQYF. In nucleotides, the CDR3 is TGTGCCAGTAGCCTGGACAGCGGCTACGAGCAGTACTTC.

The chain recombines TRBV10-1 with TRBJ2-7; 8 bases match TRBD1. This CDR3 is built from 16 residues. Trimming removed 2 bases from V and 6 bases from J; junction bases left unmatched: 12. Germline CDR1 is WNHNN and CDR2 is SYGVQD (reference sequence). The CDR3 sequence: CASSEDPADRVGEQYF. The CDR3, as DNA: TGCGCCAGCAGTGAGGATCCAGCGGACAGGGTGGGCGAGCAGTACTTC.

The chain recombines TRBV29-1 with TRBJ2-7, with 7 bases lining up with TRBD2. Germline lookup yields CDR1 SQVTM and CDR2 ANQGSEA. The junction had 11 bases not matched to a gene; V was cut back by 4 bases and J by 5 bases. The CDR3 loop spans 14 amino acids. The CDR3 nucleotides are TGCAGCGTTGCCCTTGGGAGGGCAGGCGACGAGCAGTACTTC. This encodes CSVALGRAGDEQYF.

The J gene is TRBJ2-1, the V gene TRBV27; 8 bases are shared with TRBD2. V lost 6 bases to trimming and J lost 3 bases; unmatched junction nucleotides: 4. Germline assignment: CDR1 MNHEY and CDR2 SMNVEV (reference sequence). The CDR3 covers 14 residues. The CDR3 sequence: CASRNGGGYNEQFF. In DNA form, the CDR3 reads TGTGCCAGCAGGAACGGGGGGGGCTACAATGAGCAGTTCTTC.

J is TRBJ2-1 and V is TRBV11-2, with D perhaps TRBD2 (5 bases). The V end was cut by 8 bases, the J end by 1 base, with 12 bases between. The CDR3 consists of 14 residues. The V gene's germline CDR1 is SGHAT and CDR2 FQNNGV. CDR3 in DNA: TGTGCCAGCCGGGAAGTGGGATCCTACAATGAGCAGTTCTTC. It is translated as CASREVGSYNEQFF.

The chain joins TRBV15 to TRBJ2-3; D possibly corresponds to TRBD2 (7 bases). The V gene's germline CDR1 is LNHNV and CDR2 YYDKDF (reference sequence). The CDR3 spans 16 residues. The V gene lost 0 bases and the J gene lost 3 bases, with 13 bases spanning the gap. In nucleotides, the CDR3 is TGTGCCACCAGCAGAGATCCGGGGGGCAAGACAGATACGCAGTATTTT. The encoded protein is CATSRDPGGKTDTQYF.

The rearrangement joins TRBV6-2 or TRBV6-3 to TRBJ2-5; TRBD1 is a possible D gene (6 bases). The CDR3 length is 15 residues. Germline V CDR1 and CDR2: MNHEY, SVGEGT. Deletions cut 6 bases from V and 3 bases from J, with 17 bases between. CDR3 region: CASSITFNREETQYF. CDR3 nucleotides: TGTGCCAGCAGCATAACATTTAACAGGGAAGAGACCCAGTACTTC.